Listed here are 6 T cell receptor beta chains from one sample, sequenced in a study of Graves' ophthalmopathy and Graves' hyperthyroidism. The TCR beta CDR3 regions underwent amplification from RNA transcripts. Second-round multiplex PCR followed a first-round RT-PCR using HTBI primers. In TCRdb, the multiplex PCR reads were re-called with MiXCR into one record per CDR3 protein. The sample lists about 660,000 distinct CDR3 sequences; about 38% were seen once. Sequencing was performed on peripheral blood. Every receptor here comes from an adult man with Graves' ophthalmopathy.

The sample holds many counts of this clonotype. CDR3: CASSTGFRNTEAFF. As DNA, the CDR3 is TGTGCCAGCAGTACAGGGTTCCGGAACACTGAAGCTTTCTTT. The chain joins TRBV6-5 to TRBJ1-1, with D maybe TRBD1 (6 bases). This CDR3 is 14 amino acids long. The V and J ends lost 5 bases and 1 base respectively, with 11 bases between them. Germline lookup yields CDR1 MNHEY and CDR2 SVGAGI.

This clonotype occurred many times. This sequence joins TRBV5-1 and TRBJ1-6; 7 nucleotides line up with TRBD1. This CDR3 contains 13 residues. Trimming cost V 4 bases and J 8 bases; bases outside gene matches: 3. CDR1 and CDR2 from the germline V gene are SGHRS and YFSETQ. This chain's CDR3 is CASSGDSYSPLHF. The CDR3 DNA follows: TGCGCCAGCAGCGGGGACAGTTATTCACCCCTCCACTTT.

This clonotype showed up many times. The chain combines TRBV14 with TRBJ2-5; D remains ambiguous. Looked up from germline, CDR1 is SGHDN and CDR2 is FVKESK. V shed 0 bases and J shed 5 bases, with 4 bases lying between them. The CDR3 consists of 12 residues. The CDR3 sequence: CASSQDWETQYF. The CDR3 nucleotides read TGTGCCAGCAGCCAAGACTGGGAGACCCAGTACTTC.

This clonotype was observed many times. The gene calls are TRBV7-8 and TRBJ2-7; 11 bases are a match to TRBD2. After removal of 4 bases from V and 0 bases from J, the junction contained 5 bases not matched to a gene. The CDR3 runs to 16 residues. Germline CDR1 and CDR2: SGHVS and FQNEAQ. DNA for the CDR3: TGTGCCAGCAGCTATAGCGGGGGGGCCCTCTCCTACGAGCAGTACTTC. Its protein is CASSYSGGALSYEQYF.

The chain carries TRBV29-1 and TRBJ1-1, with 9 bases matching TRBD1. J was trimmed by 5 bases and V by 8 bases; bases with no gene match: 3. The CDR3 length is 11 residues. Per germline, CDR1 SQVTM and CDR2 ANQGSEA. In DNA form, the CDR3 reads TGCAGCTCTGGACAGGGGACTGAAGCTTTCTTT. This sequence encodes CSSGQGTEAFF.

In regard to this clonotype: Just one base apart from a much larger clone, this may be a read error. Here the CDR3 reads CASSLRDTTEAFF. CDR3 nucleotide sequence: TGTGCCAGCAGCCTCCGGGACACCACTGAAGCTTTCTTT. The chain recombines TRBV2 with TRBJ1-1; a weak D match, TRBD1 (6 bases). In germline, CDR1 is SNHLY, CDR2 FYNNEI. The CDR3 sequence is 13 residues long. V was shortened by 6 bases and J by 4 bases, with 12 bases between the two germline ends.